These 18 T cell receptor beta chains came from one sample sequenced in a study of shared clonotypes between healthy human individuals. Sequencing used immunoSEQ multiplex PCR; TCRdb keeps in-frame clones, though not all of them. The data hold some 1,600,000 clones, with around 98% observed a single time. The sequencing input was naive CD4+ T cells sorted from blood. Sample subset: CD45RA+ positively selected. Source of these receptors: a man aged 25-45 years in good health.

The chain combines TRBV11-2 with TRBJ2-2; D may be TRBD2 (5 bases). The germline V gene has CDR1 SGHAT and CDR2 FQNNGV. There are 16 residues in the CDR3. V was shortened by 4 bases and J by 4 bases, with 16 bases between the two germline ends. The CDR3, as DNA: TGTGCCAGCAGCTGGACGCGGGTGTATAGCACCGGGGAGCTGTTTTTT. This encodes CASSWTRVYSTGELFF.

This clone has a handful of counts. Additional DNA sequences in this sample encode the identical CDR3. The chain employs TRBV18 and TRBJ2-5, with D unclear. Germline V gene lookup returns CDR1 KGHSH and CDR2 LQKENI. The CDR3 runs to 12 residues. Between the trimmed V and J ends, which lost 2 bases and 4 bases, there was a span of 5 bases. CDR3 in DNA: TGTGCCAGCTCACCAGGTCGAGAGACCCAGTACTTC. Amino acid sequence: CASSPGRETQYF.

The V call is TRBV14, the J call TRBJ1-2; D not resolved. Trimming pared 2 bases from V and 7 bases from J, leaving 11 bases between. The germline V gene has CDR1 SGHDN and CDR2 FVKESK. The length of the CDR3 is 13 residues. The CDR3 DNA is TGTGCCAGCAGCCAAAGAGACACTGGTGGCTACACCTTC. This translates into CASSQRDTGGYTF.

This sequence joins TRBV6-1 and TRBJ1-5, with D uncertain. Germline lookup yields CDR1 MNHNS and CDR2 SASEGT. V dropped 1 base and J dropped 7 bases, with 11 bases sitting between them. The CDR3 covers 14 residues. In DNA, the CDR3 is TGTGCCAGCAGTGAAGTCCAGTCCATACAGCCCCAGCATTTT. This codes for CASSEVQSIQPQHF.

This clone appeared a single time. The CDR3, as DNA: TGTGCCAGCAGCTTCGGGACTAGAGACAATGAGCAGTTCTTC. Encoded protein: CASSFGTRDNEQFF. J is TRBJ2-1 and V is TRBV5-4, with 8 bases matching TRBD2. Trimming took 2 bases from V and 5 from J; bases not matched to a gene: 3. Germline V gene sequence: CDR1 SGHNT, CDR2 YYREEE (reference sequence). The CDR3 is 14 residues long.

The CDR3 sequence is CAITGTQRQRQFF. CDR3 DNA sequence: TGTGCCATTACCGGGACCCAGAGACAGAGGCAGTTCTTC. The V and J genes are TRBV28 and TRBJ2-1; D possibly uses TRBD1 or TRBD2 (5 bases each). This CDR3 contains 13 residues. Germline CDR1 is MDHEN and CDR2 is SYDVKM. V dropped 10 bases and J dropped 12 bases, with 22 bases sitting between them.

The chain carries TRBV30 and TRBJ2-6; D is uncertain. The CDR3 length is 19 residues. Germline values: CDR1 GTSNPN, CDR2 SVGIG (reference sequence). Between the trimmed V and J ends, which lost 1 base and 0 bases, there was a span of 19 bases. The DNA for the CDR3 is TGTGCCTGGAGTGGGCCGGGCGCTCAATCCCCCTCTGGGGCCAACGTCCTGACTTTC. Translation gives CAWSGPGAQSPSGANVLTF.

This rearrangement joins TRBV2 to TRBJ2-2; D gene uncertain. V was clipped by 6 bases and J by 6 bases, with 5 bases between them. The CDR3 runs to 11 residues. The germline V gene encodes CDR1 SNHLY and CDR2 FYNNEI. CDR3 residues: CASRRAGELFF. The CDR3 DNA is TGTGCCAGCAGAAGGGCCGGGGAGCTGTTTTTT.

The genes are TRBV7-2 and TRBJ1-2; the D gene is possibly TRBD1 (6 bases). This CDR3 contains 12 residues. V was trimmed by 6 bases and J by 11 bases, leaving 16 bases between them. CDR1 and CDR2 from the germline V gene are SGHTA and FQGNSA. DNA for the CDR3: TGTGCCAGCAGTGGCGGGGGGCGGATGTACACCTTC. Residues: CASSGGGRMYTF.

This clone was found once. The gene calls are TRBV5-6 and TRBJ2-6; D uncertain. Germline CDR1 reads SGHDT; CDR2 reads YYEEEE. Trimming stripped 1 base from V and 3 bases from J, with 5 bases between. The CDR3 extends over 14 amino acids. CDR3 nucleotide sequence: TGTGCCAGCAGCTTGAATGTTGGGGCCAACGTCCTGACTTTC. Its translation: CASSLNVGANVLTF.

The rearrangement links TRBV10-1 to TRBJ2-3, with 8 bases aligning to TRBD2. Germline CDR1 is WNHNN and CDR2 is SYGVQD (reference sequence). This CDR3 contains 13 residues. The V segment lost 4 bases and the J segment 9 bases; nucleotides outside the gene matches: 6. Here the CDR3 DNA reads TGCGCCAGCAGTGTCCAAGCGGGAGTGACGCAGTATTTT. This sequence encodes CASSVQAGVTQYF.

This chain connects TRBV29-1 to TRBJ2-5; 10 bases are shared with TRBD1. Trimming took 4 bases from V and 5 from J; bases not matched to a gene: 4. Germline V gene data show CDR1 as SQVTM and CDR2 as ANQGSEA. The CDR3 length is 13 residues. The CDR3 sequence: CSVAWTGGETQYF. Written as DNA, the CDR3 is TGCAGCGTTGCCTGGACAGGGGGTGAGACCCAGTACTTC.

Worth noting for this clone: Distinct nucleotide sequences in the sample also encode this CDR3. The genes are TRBV15 and TRBJ1-5; TRBD1 is a possible D gene (6 bases). CDR3 length: 14 amino acids. The germline V gene encodes CDR1 LNHNV and CDR2 YYDKDF (reference sequence). Trimming removed 1 base from V and 2 bases from J, with 6 bases in between. The CDR3 loop reads CATSRGQGNQPQHF. Here the CDR3 DNA reads TGTGCCACCAGCAGAGGACAGGGCAATCAGCCCCAGCATTTT.

This chain joins TRBV10-3 and TRBJ2-3; D is possibly TRBD1 or TRBD2 (7 bases each). Looked up from germline, CDR1 is ENHRY and CDR2 is SYGVKD. The CDR3 contains 16 residues. V lost 7 bases and J 0 bases, leaving 17 bases between the germline ends. CDR3 loop: CAITIPGGGSTDTQYF. The CDR3 DNA sequence: TGTGCCATCACCATCCCAGGGGGGGGGAGCACAGATACGCAGTATTTT.

This clone was seen only a few times. The chain has TRBV7-9 and TRBJ2-2, with TRBD1 as a possible D gene (7 bases). V shed 3 bases and J shed 5 bases, with 16 bases lying between them. This CDR3 has 16 residues. Germline loops: CDR1 SEHNR, CDR2 FQNEAQ (reference sequence). The CDR3 nucleotides are TGTGCCAGCAGCTTGCGACAGGGAGGCAAAACCGGGGAGCTGTTTTTT. This sequence encodes CASSLRQGGKTGELFF.

This chain joins TRBV27 and TRBJ2-7; 8 bases line up with TRBD1. V shed 5 bases and J 9 bases; nucleotides not matched to a gene: 15. CDR1 and CDR2 from the germline V gene are MNHEY and SMNVEV (reference sequence). CDR3 length: 15 residues. The CDR3 DNA reads as TGTGCCAGCAGTCCCCGGACAGGGAAGAACGGAGGGCAGTACTTC. Translation gives CASSPRTGKNGGQYF.

This chain joins TRBV7-9 and TRBJ1-4, with D unresolved. V was pared by 5 bases and J by 8 bases, with 21 bases between. The CDR3 is 16 amino acids. From germline, CDR1 is SEHNR and CDR2 FQNEAQ (reference sequence). The CDR3 is CASSPSPTAGIEKLFF. The CDR3 DNA is TGTGCCAGCAGCCCCTCCCCGACCGCCGGTATCGAAAAACTGTTTTTT.

Details on this clone: Other DNA sequences in this sample translate to the same CDR3. This CDR3 reads CASGGTGTDTQYF. In DNA, the CDR3 is TGTGCCAGCGGGGGGACAGGTACAGATACGCAGTATTTT. V gene TRBV2 combines with J gene TRBJ2-3; 8 bases fit TRBD1. V was pared by 8 bases and J by 3 bases, with 4 bases of the junction left unmatched. This CDR3 spans 13 amino acids. Germline assignment: CDR1 SNHLY and CDR2 FYNNEI.